This T cell receptor beta chain originates from a study of CD8 T cells in ankylosing spondylitis. General study findings and limits: Existing reports had already noted some motif variants in reactive arthritis synovial fluid and blood. Seemingly distinctive of ankylosing spondylitis blood was a TCR beta motif formed by eight highly homologous variants. Within matched ankylosing spondylitis synovial fluid, disease-linked clones were reportedly significantly enriched.

This clonotype was observed at least ten times. Antigen unknown. TCRdb independently ran MiXCR on the 5' RACE reads; one entry per CDR3 protein. The table includes about 220,000 distinct CDR3 sequences, 5.5% to 7.5% detected once. Per germline, CDR1 LGHNA and CDR2 YSLEER. The CDR3 consists of 15 residues. The V gene lost 1 base and the J gene lost 4 bases, with 11 bases spanning the gap. The V and J genes are TRBV4-3 and TRBJ1-3; the D gene is possibly TRBD1 (5 bases). The origin of this receptor is a male donor with ankylosing spondylitis. Sample: blood, either unsorted or a sorted T cell fraction (not recorded which). CDR3 protein: CASSQGTGPGNTIYF. The CDR3 bases are TGCGCCAGCAGCCAAGGAACAGGACCCGGAAACACCATATATTTT.